This record concerns one T cell receptor (beta chain) sequence. The data originate from a study of blood T cell repertoires in COVID-19. Clones were sequenced by immunoSEQ multiplex PCR, and TCRdb holds only the in-frame ones, with some missing. The data show about 370,000 clones, with roughly nine tenths seen just once and around 3% held by the top ten. The germline V gene has CDR1 WNHNN and CDR2 SYGVQD (reference sequence). The ends were cut back, 8 bases at V and 3 bases at J, with 17 bases in the middle. The CDR3 runs to 15 residues. V gene TRBV10-1 combines with J gene TRBJ1-5; D unresolved. The TCR comes from a woman between 25 and 40 years old with COVID-19, enrolled during active disease. Sequencing input: peripheral blood. The CDR3 coding sequence is TGCGCCAGCCGAGGGCCCCGGGCCGACAATCAGCCCCAGCATTTT. Its protein product is CASRGPRADNQPQHF.